Detailed here is one TCR beta chain. Its antigen is not identified. This sample stems from a study of cytomegalovirus exposure and HLA in healthy donors. Study-wide results and limits: It was reported that the classifier diagnosed cytomegalovirus status with high specificity and sensitivity in both the original and validation cohorts.

A multiplex PCR was run with 60 Vbeta primers and 13 Jbeta primers. Clones were read by immunoSEQ multiplex PCR, and TCRdb kept only the in-frame ones, dropping some. The table has some 110,000 clones, 65% seen once. The sequenced material came from PBMCs. This receptor was obtained from a woman in her thirties or forties in good health and CMV-seropositive.

The CDR3 sequence: CAISPSGNHYEQYF. The CDR3 coding sequence is TGTGCCATCTCCCCTAGCGGGAATCACTACGAGCAGTACTTC. The rearrangement uses TRBV6-5 and TRBJ2-5, with 9 nucleotides matching TRBD2. The end of the DNA fits TRBJ2-7 better, so the J call may be wrong. Germline CDR1 and CDR2: MNHEY and SVGAGI. The CDR3 extends over 14 amino acids.